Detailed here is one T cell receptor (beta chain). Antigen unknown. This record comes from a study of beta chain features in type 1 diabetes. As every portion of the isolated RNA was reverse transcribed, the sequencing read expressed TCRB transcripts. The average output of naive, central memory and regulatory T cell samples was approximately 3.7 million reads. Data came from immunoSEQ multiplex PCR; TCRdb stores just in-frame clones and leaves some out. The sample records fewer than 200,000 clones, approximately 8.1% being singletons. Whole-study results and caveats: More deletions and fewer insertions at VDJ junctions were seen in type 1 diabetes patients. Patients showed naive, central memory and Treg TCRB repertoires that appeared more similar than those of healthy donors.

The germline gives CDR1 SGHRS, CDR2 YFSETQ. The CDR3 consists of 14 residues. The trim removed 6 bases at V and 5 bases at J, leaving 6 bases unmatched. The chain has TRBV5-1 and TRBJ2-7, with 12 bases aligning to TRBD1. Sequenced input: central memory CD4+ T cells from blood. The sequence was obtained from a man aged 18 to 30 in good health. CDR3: CASKAGTGGDEQYF. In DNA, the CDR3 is TGCGCCAGCAAAGCCGGGACAGGGGGCGACGAGCAGTACTTC. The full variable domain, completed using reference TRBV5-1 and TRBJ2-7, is KAGVTQTPRYLIKTRGQQVTLSCSPISGHRSVSWYQQTPGQGLQFLFEYFSETQRNKGNFPGRFSGRQFSNSRSEMNVSTLELGDSALYLCASKAGTGGDEQYFGPGTRLTVT.